The source of this TCR beta chain is a study of regulatory T cells in long-lasting Graves disease (dated by TCRdb to the early 2020s). In the study overall: Patients with newly diagnosed Graves' disease had been on antithyroid drugs for under 3 months. This study used TCR sequencing and RNA sequencing of peripheral blood to compare persistent Graves' disease patients against newly diagnosed Graves' disease patients. The study was registered as a clinical trial and conducted in China. A total of around 33 samples were covered by TCR sequencing, comprising some 13 persistent and about 20 newly diagnosed Graves' disease patients.

The library was produced with multiplex PCR. Sequencing took place on an Illumina HiSeq 4000. TCR beta libraries were built with iRepertoire HTBI primers and Arm-PCR amplification of CDR3 regions. Before sequencing, the PCR products underwent gel purification. The published analysis was carried out like this. Across samples, some 62 TRBV and 13 to 15 TRBJ segments were identified and used for gene usage analysis of CDR3 amino acid clonotypes. COPE and FqMerger were used to merge filtered high-quality paired reads into contigs. BLAST was used to align contigs to IMGT TRBV, TRBD and TRBJ reference genes, and CDR3 was defined according to IMGT. Highly expanded clones were defined as clonotypes with a frequency above 0.1%. Repertoire diversity was measured by Shannon entropy, and V-J evenness by the Gini coefficient. Public clonotypes were defined as clonotypes shared by more than one individual. The public sequencing data were trimmed at Q25 with fastp and processed into clonotypes with MiXCR by TCRdb, which kept only in-frame beta chains. All rows with the same CDR3 protein become a single entry with the most common DNA and genes. The V and J calls reflect TCRdb's pipeline rather than the authors' work. The sample table lists a few hundred thousand distinct CDR3 sequences, approximately 16% of them with a count of one. Approximately 7.8% of the sample lies in the top ten.

With respect to this clonotype: Its antigen is currently not known. No clone much larger than this one lies a single base away; base qualities are absent.

Beyond this particular receptor, the publication reports: The study examined only peripheral blood because the primary lesion, thyroid tissue, could not be accessed. Only the TCR beta chain was sequenced and analyzed. Lower TCR Shannon entropy and fewer highly expanded clones were observed in persistent Graves' disease patients than in newly diagnosed patients, which suggested clonal expansion. Patients with persistent disease shared more public clonotypes (fewer than 3,000) than newly diagnosed patients did (more than 900). The small sample size was acknowledged by the authors as a limitation that may reduce accuracy. Persistent disease showed preferential use of TRBV28, TRBJ1-2 and TRBJ2-5, whereas newly diagnosed disease favored TRBV20-1 and TRBJ2-1.

Trimming takes 5 bases off V and 5 bases off J; junction bases not matched to a gene: 9. There are 15 amino acids in the CDR3, from cysteine to phenylalanine inclusive. The retained sequence is limited to the CDR3, 45 bases, with the frame set at the first base. Via the germline V gene (reference sequence), CDR1 is LNHDA and CDR2 SQIVND. This specimen's time point label, per the study, means: newly diagnosed GD, antithyroid drugs for less than 3 months. For both TCR sequencing and RNA sequencing, RNA was extracted from PBMCs in TRIzol. The diagnosis of Graves' disease was made according to American Thyroid Association guidelines. Patients for the study were recruited at an endocrinology department in Xi'an, China. Each patient gave approximately 9 milliliters of peripheral blood, collected in an EDTA anticoagulant tube. PBMCs were isolated by Ficoll Paque Plus density gradient separation without further T cell sorting. An Agilent 2100 Bioanalyzer and agarose gel were used to check RNA quality, while a NanoDrop 2000 measured RNA concentration.

This sample was also put to use in a study of T cells in Graves' hyperthyroidism and ophthalmopathy. According to the second study: Graves' hyperthyroidism was defined as stable when no progression to ophthalmopathy occurred over 18 months of follow-up. The hyperthyroidism patients were between 18 and 65 years old and newly diagnosed, with a disease duration of less than 2 months. The study excluded patients with uncontrolled infections, other autoimmune diseases, pregnancy or lactation. Diagnoses relied on clinical symptoms, serum thyroxine and TRAb, thyroid ultrasound and orbital computed tomography. The first round of RT-PCR for the TCR CDR3 was performed with the HTBI primer set and the Qiagen OneStep RT-PCR kit. Most expanded thyroid clonotypes (frequency above 0.001) were also found in blood, which suggests that blood repertoires may mirror thyroid immune responses. Ophthalmopathy was separated from stable hyperthyroidism by a 13 V-J signature model, with about 88% sensitivity and about 84% specificity obtained in cross-validation and 80%/75% obtained in testing. During validation, the model predicted progression to ophthalmopathy a median of approximately six months ahead of onset, with around 70% sensitivity and 72.22% specificity. To identify distinguishing TCR V-J signatures, a discovery cohort of some 99 patients was used, comprising 43 with Graves' ophthalmopathy and 57 with stable Graves' hyperthyroidism. Whether ophthalmopathy could be predicted prospectively was tested in an independent validation cohort made up of about 20 hyperthyroidism patients plus 17 patients who later progressed to ophthalmopathy. For training and testing, the 100 or so patients in the discovery cohort were randomly divided in a 7:3 ratio. In more than 5 Graves' hyperthyroidism patients, the study also compared T-cell repertoires from thyroid tissue with T-cell repertoires from blood. Following sampling, methimazole starting at 30 mg daily was given to hyperthyroidism patients, and high-dose intravenous methylprednisolone was given to ophthalmopathy patients. Libraries were constructed in a second round of multiplex PCR, after which size selection and purification were performed. Paired-end sequencing of the libraries was performed with 100 bp reads on an Illumina HiSeq2000. SOAPnuke was used to process the raw data, removing reads that contained adapters or uncalled bases, had a mean Phred below 15, or lacked an exact match to the constant primer or identifier. High-quality paired reads were merged using COPE v1.2.5, and each unique nucleotide sequence was defined as a clonotype. Clonotypes were aligned to IMGT TRBV, TRBD and TRBJ reference segments using MiTCR v1.1. The analysis included only V-J combinations with a frequency above 0.0001, which together covered approximately 99% of the repertoires. The TCS score was defined as the ratio of F50 (clonal expansion) to E x V (chaos), calculated using BLOSUM62-based TCRdist between CDR3 peptides within each V-J. Welch's t-statistics and random forest reduced several hundred V-J features to 13, which were used in a naive Bayes classifier (R e1071). Sample size was not statistically predetermined, and investigators were not blinded to group allocation. According to the paper, TCR Vbeta CDR3 sequencing was carried out on 135 peripheral blood samples, which came from 40 to 45 ophthalmopathy, under 85 hyperthyroidism and 17 progressor patients.

The clonotype comes from a woman in her forties with Graves disease. Donor details come from another sample of the same person, matched by shared clones. The sample consisted of peripheral blood mononuclear cells (PBMCs), taken at new diagnosis, from a patient treated with antithyroid drugs. The chain is encoded by TRBV19 joined to TRBJ2-5; TRBD2 lines up with 9 middle nucleotides. The nucleotides read TGTGCCAGTAGTTCGTTAGCGGGAGTTAGGGAGACCCAGTACTTC. Protein translation: CASSSLAGVRETQYF.